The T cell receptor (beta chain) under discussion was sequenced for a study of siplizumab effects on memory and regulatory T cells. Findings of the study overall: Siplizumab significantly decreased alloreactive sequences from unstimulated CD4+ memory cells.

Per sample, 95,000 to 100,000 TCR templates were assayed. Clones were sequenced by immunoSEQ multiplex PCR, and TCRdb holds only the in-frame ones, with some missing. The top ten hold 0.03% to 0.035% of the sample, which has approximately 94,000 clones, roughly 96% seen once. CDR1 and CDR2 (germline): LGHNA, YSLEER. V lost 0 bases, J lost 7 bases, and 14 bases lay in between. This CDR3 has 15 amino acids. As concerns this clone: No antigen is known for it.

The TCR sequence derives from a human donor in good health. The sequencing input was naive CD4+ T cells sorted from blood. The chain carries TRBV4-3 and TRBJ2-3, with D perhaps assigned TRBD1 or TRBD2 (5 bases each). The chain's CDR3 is CASSQDRDVVNTQYF. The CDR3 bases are TGCGCCAGCAGCCAAGACAGGGACGTTGTTAATACGCAGTATTTT.